A single sample gave rise to the 2 T cell receptor beta chains below, sequenced in a study of shared clonotypes between healthy human individuals. The data were produced by immunoSEQ multiplex PCR, yet TCRdb's version contains in-frame clones alone and is incomplete. This sample has roughly 640,000 clones; less than 98% occur once, and the top ten carry around 0.058%. The specimen sequenced was naive CD4+ T cells sorted from blood. Subset described: CD45RA+ positively selected. Receptor source: a woman in her 30s in good health.

The chain links TRBV5-1 to TRBJ2-7; D is unclear. Trimming stripped 0 bases from V and 5 bases from J, with 12 bases between. The germline gives CDR1 SGHRS, CDR2 YFSETQ. The CDR3 spans 14 residues. The CDR3 nucleotides read TGCGCCAGCAGCTTGGGCGGTAATTCTAACGAGCAGTACTTC. This encodes CASSLGGNSNEQYF.

The rearrangement joins TRBV19 to TRBJ2-7, with TRBD2 matching 7 bases. Germline-derived CDR1 and CDR2 are LNHDA and SQIVND (reference sequence). CDR3 length: 14 residues. V gave up 6 bases and J gave up 1 base; unmatched junction bases: 6. The CDR3 loop reads CASRETSSSYEQYF. The CDR3 nucleotides are TGTGCCAGTAGGGAGACTAGCAGTTCCTACGAGCAGTACTTC.